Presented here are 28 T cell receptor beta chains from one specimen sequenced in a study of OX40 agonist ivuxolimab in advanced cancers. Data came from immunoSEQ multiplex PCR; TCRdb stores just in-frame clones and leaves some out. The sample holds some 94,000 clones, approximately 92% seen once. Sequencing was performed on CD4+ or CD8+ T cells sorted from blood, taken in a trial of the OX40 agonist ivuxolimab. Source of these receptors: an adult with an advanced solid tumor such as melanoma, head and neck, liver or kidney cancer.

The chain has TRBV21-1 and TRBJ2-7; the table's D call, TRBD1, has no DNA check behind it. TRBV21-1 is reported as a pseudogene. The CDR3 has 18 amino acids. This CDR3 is CASTIGTGKIKSSYEQYF. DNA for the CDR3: TGTGCCAGCACCATCGGGACAGGGAAAATAAAGAGCTCCTACGAGCAGTACTTC.

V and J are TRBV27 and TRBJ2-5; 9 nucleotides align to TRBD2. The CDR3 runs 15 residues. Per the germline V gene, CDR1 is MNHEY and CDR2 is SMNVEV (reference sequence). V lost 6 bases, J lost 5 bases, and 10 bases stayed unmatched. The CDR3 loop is CASSRGRGGLETQYF. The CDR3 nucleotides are TGTGCCAGCAGCCGGGGGCGGGGGGGCTTGGAGACCCAGTACTTC.

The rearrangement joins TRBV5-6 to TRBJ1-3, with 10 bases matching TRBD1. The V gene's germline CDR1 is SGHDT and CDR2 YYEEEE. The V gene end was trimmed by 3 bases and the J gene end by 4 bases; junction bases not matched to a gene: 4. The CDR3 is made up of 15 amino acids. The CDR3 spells CASSSTGGGGNTIYF. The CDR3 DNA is TGTGCCAGCAGCTCGACAGGGGGCGGCGGAAACACCATATATTTT. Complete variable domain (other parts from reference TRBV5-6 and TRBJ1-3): DAGVTQSPTHLIKTRGQQVTLRCSPKSGHDTVSWYQQALGQGPQFIFQYYEEEERQRGNFPDRFSGHQFPNYSSELNVNALLLGDSALYLCASSSTGGGGNTIYFGEGSWLTVV.

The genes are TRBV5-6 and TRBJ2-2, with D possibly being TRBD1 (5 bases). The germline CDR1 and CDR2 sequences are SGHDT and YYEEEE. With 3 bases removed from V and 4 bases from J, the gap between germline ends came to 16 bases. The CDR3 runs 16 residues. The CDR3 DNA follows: TGTGCCAGCAGCTCCCCAGGGCAGGACGGCACCGGGGAGCTGTTTTTT. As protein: CASSSPGQDGTGELFF.

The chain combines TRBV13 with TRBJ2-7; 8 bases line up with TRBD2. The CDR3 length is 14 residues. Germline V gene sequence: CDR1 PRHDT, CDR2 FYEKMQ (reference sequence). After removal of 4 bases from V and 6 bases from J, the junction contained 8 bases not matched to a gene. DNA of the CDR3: TGTGCCAGCAGCTCGGGGACTAGTGGGCTCGAGCAGTACTTC. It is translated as CASSSGTSGLEQYF.

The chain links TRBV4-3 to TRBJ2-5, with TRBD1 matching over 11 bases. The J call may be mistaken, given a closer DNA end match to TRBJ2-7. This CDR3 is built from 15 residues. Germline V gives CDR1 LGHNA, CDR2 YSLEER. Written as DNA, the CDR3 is TGCGCCAGCAGCCCTGGACAGGGGGCGACTTACGAGCAGTACTTC. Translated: CASSPGQGATYEQYF.

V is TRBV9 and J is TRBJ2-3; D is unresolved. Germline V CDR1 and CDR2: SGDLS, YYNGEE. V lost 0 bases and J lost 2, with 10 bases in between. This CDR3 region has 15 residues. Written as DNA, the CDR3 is TGTGCCAGCAGCGTAGAAGGAGACTTCACAGATACGCAGTATTTT. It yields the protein CASSVEGDFTDTQYF.

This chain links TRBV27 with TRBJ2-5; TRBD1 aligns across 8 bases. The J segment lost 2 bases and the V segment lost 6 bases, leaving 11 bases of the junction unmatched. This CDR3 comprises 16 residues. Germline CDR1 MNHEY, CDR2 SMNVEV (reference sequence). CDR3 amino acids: CASRPTGQGVQETQYF. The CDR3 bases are TGTGCCAGCAGACCCACCGGACAGGGAGTACAAGAGACCCAGTACTTC.

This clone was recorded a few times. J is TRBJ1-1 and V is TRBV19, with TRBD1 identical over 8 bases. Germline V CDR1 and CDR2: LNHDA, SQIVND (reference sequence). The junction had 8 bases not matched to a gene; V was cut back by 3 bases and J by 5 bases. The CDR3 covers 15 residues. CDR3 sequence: CASSIAGGAWTEAFF. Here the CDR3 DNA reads TGTGCCAGTAGTATCGCAGGGGGCGCTTGGACTGAAGCTTTCTTT.

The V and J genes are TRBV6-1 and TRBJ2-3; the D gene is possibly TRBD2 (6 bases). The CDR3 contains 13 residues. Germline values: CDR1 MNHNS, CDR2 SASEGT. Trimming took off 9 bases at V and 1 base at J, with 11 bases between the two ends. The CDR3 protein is CASQRARTDTQYF. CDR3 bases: TGTGCCAGTCAGCGGGCTCGCACAGATACGCAGTATTTT.

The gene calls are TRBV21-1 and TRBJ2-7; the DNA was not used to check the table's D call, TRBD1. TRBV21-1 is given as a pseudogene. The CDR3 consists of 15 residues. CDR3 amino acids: CASSDGQARSYEQYF. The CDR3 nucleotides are TGTGCCAGCAGTGACGGACAGGCGAGGAGCTACGAGCAGTACTTC.

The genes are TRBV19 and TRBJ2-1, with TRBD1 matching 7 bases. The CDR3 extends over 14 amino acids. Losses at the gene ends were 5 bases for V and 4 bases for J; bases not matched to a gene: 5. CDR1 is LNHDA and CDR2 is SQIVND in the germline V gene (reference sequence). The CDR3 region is CASSAQTGYNEQFF. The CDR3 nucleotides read TGTGCCAGTAGTGCCCAGACAGGGTACAATGAGCAGTTCTTC.

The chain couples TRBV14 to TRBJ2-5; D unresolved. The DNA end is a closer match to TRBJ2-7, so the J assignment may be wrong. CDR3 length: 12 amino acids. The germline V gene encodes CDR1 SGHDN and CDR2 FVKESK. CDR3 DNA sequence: TGTGCCAGCAGCCCGGTAGCCTACGAGCAGTACTTC. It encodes CASSPVAYEQYF.

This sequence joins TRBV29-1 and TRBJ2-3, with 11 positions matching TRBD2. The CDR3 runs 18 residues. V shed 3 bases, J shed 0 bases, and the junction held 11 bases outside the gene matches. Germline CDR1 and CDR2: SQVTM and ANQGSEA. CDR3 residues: CSVEGLAGGTSSTDTQYF. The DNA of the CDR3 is TGCAGCGTTGAGGGGCTAGCGGGAGGCACATCTAGCACAGATACGCAGTATTTT.

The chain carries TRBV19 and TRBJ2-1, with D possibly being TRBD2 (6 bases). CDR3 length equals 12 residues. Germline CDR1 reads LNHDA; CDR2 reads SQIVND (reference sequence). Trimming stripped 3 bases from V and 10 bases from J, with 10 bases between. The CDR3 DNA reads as TGTGCCAGTAGTATGGCGGGAAAGGAGCAGTTCTTC. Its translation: CASSMAGKEQFF.

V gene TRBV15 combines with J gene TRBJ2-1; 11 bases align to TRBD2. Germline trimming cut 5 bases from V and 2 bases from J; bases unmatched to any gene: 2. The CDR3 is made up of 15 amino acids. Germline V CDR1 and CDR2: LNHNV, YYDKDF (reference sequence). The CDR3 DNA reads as TGTGCCACCAGCGAGGGACTAGCGGCCTACAATGAGCAGTTCTTC. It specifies CATSEGLAAYNEQFF.

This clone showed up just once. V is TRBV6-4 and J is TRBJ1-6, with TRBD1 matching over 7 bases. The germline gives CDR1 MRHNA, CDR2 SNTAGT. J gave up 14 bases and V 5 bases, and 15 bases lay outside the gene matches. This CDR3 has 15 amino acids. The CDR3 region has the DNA TGTGCCAGCAGTACCAATAAGGGACAGCCCGAAGCCCTCCACTTT. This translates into CASSTNKGQPEALHF.

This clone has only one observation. The CDR3 reads CASSVGLADYEQYF. The CDR3 bases are TGTGCCAGCAGCGTAGGACTAGCGGACTACGAGCAGTACTTC. The chain has TRBV9 and TRBJ2-7; 9 bases are a match to TRBD2. The V and J ends lost 0 bases and 3 bases, in that order; junction bases with no gene match: 1. The CDR3 is 14 residues long. The germline V gene encodes CDR1 SGDLS and CDR2 YYNGEE.

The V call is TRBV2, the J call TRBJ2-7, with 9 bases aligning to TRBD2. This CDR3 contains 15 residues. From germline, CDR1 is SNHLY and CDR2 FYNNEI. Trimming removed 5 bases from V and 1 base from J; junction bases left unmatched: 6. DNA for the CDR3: TGTGCCAGCAGTTTTCGCGGGGGGGGGTCCTACGAGCAGTACTTC. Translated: CASSFRGGGSYEQYF.

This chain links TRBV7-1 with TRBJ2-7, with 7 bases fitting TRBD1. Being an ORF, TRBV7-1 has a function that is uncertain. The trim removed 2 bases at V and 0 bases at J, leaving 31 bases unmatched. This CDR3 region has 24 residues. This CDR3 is CASSSTSLAAQRTPTGAGSYEQYF. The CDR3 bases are TGTGCCAGCAGCTCAACGAGTTTAGCAGCCCAGAGGACCCCCACAGGGGCGGGCTCCTACGAGCAGTACTTC.

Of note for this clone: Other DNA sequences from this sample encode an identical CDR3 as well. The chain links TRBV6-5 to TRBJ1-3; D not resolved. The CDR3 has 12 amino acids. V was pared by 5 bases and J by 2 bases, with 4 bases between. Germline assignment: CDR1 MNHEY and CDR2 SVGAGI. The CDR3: CASSPTGNTIYF. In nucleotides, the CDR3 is TGTGCCAGCAGTCCGACTGGAAACACCATATATTTT.

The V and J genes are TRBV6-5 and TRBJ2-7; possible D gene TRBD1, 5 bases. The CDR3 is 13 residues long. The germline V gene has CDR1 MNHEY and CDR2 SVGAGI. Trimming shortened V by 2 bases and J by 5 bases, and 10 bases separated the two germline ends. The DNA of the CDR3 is TGTGCCAGCAGTTACGGACAAATTAACGAGCAGTACTTC. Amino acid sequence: CASSYGQINEQYF.

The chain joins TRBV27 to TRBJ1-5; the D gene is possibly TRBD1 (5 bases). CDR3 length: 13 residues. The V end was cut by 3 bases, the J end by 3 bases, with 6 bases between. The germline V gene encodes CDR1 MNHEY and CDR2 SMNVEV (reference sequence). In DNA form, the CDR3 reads TGTGCCAGCAGTTTGGGGGTCAATCAGCCCCAGCATTTT. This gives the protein CASSLGVNQPQHF.

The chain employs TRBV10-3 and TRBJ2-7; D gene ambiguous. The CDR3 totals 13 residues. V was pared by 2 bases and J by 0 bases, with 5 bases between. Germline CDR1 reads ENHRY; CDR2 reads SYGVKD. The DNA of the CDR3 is TGTGCCATCAGTGAGGGCAGCTCCTACGAGCAGTACTTC. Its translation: CAISEGSSYEQYF.

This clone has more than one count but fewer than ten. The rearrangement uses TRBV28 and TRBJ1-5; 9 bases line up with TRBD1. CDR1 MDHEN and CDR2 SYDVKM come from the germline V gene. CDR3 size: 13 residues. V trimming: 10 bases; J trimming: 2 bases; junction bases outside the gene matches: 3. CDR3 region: CATRDRGNQPQHF. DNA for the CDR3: TGTGCCACCCGGGACAGGGGCAATCAGCCCCAGCATTTT. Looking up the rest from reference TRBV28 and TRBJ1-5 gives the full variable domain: DVKVTQSSRYLVKRTGEKVFLECVQDMDHENMFWYRQDPGLGLRLIYFSYDVKMKEKGDIPEGYSVSREKKERFSLILESASTNQTSMYLCATRDRGNQPQHFGDGTRLSIL.

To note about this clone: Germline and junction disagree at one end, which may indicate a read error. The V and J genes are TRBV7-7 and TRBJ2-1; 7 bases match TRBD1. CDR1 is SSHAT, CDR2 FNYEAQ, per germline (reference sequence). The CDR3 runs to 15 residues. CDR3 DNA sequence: TGTGCTAGCAGCTTAGGGGGCAGGGAGTGGAATGAGCAGTTCTTC. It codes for CASSLGGREWNEQFF.

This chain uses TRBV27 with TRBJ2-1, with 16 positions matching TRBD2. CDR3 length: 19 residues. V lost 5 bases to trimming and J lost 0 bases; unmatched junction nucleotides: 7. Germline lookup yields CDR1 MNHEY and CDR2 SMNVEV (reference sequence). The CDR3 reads CASSPGTSGRGFSYNEQFF. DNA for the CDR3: TGTGCCAGCAGTCCCGGGACTAGCGGGAGGGGCTTCTCCTACAATGAGCAGTTCTTC.

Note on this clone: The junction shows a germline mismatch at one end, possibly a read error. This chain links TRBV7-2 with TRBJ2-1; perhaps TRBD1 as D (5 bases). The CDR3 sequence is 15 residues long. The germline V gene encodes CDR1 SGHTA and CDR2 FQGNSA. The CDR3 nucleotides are TGTGCCAGCAGCTTGGCAGGGTACTCCAACAATGAGCAGTTCTTC. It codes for CASSLAGYSNNEQFF. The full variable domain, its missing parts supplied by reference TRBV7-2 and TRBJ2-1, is GAGVSQSPSNKVTEKGKDVELRCDPISGHTALYWYRQSLGQGLEFLIYFQGNSAPDKSGLPSDRFSAERTGGSVSTLTIQRTQQEDSAVYLCASSLAGYSNNEQFFGPGTRLTVL.